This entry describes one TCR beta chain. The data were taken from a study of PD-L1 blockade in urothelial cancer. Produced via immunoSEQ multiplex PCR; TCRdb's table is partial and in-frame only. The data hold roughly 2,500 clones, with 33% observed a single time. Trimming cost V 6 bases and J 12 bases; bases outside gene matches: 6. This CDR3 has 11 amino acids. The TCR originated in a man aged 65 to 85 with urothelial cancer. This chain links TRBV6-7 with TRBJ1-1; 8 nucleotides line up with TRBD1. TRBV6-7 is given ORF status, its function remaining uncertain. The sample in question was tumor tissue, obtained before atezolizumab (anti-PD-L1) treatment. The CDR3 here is CASSSGTGSFF. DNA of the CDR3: TGTGCCAGCAGCTCCGGGACAGGATCTTTCTTT.